This T cell receptor beta chain was retrieved from a study of shared clonotypes between healthy human individuals. Study-wide points: Larger estimated richness was generally recorded for naive subsets relative to memory subsets.

Data came from immunoSEQ multiplex PCR; TCRdb stores just in-frame clones and leaves some out. The repertoire consists of just over 2,000,000 clones, with about 95% occurring once and the leading ten covering 0.9% to 1.4%. Of note for this clone: Its specificity is not known.

Naivety among CD8 cells was defined by CD45RO negativity and positive CCR7 selection, thereby excluding terminally differentiated effector memory CD45RA+ cells. This sequence originates from a man between 18 and 35 years old in good health. The sequenced material came from naive CD8+ T cells sorted from blood.

CDR3 in DNA: TGTGCCAGCAGCTCCGGACAGACATATGGCTACACCTTC. This sequence encodes CASSSGQTYGYTF. The chain employs TRBV13 and TRBJ1-2, with D perhaps matching TRBD1 (6 bases). This CDR3 has 13 amino acids. Germline V CDR1 and CDR2: PRHDT, FYEKMQ (reference sequence). Between the trimmed V and J ends, which lost 4 bases and 5 bases, there was a span of 11 bases.